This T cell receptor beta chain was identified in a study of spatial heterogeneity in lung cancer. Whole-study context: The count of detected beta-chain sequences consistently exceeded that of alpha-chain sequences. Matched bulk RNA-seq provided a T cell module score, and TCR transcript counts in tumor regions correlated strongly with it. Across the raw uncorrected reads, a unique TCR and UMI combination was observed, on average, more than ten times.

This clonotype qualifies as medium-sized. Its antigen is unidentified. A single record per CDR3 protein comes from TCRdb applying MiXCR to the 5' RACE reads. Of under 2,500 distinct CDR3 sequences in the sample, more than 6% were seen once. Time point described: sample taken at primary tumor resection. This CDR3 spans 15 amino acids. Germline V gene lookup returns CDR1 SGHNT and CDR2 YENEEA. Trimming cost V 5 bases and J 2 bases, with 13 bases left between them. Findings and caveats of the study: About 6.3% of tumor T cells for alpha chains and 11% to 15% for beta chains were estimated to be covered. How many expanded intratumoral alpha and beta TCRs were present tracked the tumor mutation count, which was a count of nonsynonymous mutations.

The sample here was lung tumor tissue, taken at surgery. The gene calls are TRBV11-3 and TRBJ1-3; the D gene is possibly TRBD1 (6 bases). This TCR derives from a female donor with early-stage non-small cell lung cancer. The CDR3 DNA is TGTGCCAGCAGCGACGCCGGGACAACTGGAAACACCATATATTTT. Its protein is CASSDAGTTGNTIYF.